A selection of T cell receptor beta chains follows, all from one sample in a study of identical twins. Using its own MiXCR run on the 5' RACE reads, TCRdb lists one record per CDR3 protein. In the table there are roughly 720,000 distinct CDR3 sequences, 18% of which are singletons. These data were also reused for a study on T cells expressing NK-cell markers.

Sequenced material: PBMCs. The receptors shown here come from a woman aged 18-29 years in good health. Both conserved end residues are part of each CDR3. The D gene is left open where the match is weak. Clone size is given for some rows only: seen once, a few or many times, or a class if the clone is expanded.

TRBD2	TRBV20-1	-	TRBJ2-1	TGCAGTGCTAGAGATCTGCCTAGCGGTCGCCATGAGCAGTTCTTC	CSARDLPSGRHEQFF
TRBD1	TRBV20-1	-	TRBJ1-6	TGCAGTGCTAGGGGAGGGGCAGGGGGTAATTCACCCCTCCACTTT	CSARGGAGGNSPLHF
TRBD1	TRBV27	-	TRBJ2-1	TGTGCCAGCAGTCCATTTGAGGGCTTCGGGACAGGGAGCAATGAGCAGTTCTTC	CASSPFEGFGTGSNEQFF
TRBD2	TRBV13	-	TRBJ2-1	TGTGCCAGCAGCTTAGGCCTAGCGGGGGGGCCGTTGAATGAGCAGTTCTTC	CASSLGLAGGPLNEQFF
-	TRBV7-9	many	TRBJ2-1	TGTGCCAGCAGCTTAGCTTTGGCGGGGACCTACAATGAGCAGTTCTTC	CASSLALAGTYNEQFF
TRBD2	TRBV4-2	few	TRBJ2-3	TGTGCCAGCAGCCTTAGCGGGAGAGTCACAGATACGCAGTATTTT	CASSLSGRVTDTQYF
-	TRBV12-3/TRBV12-4	-	TRBJ2-7	TGTGCCAGCAGTTACTCGTCGACTCCCCGCTACGAGCAGTACTTC	CASSYSSTPRYEQYF
TRBD2	TRBV12-3/TRBV12-4	few	TRBJ2-7	TGTGCCAGCAGTCCAGTAGCGGGCTCCTACGAGCAGTACTTC	CASSPVAGSYEQYF
TRBD1	TRBV13	few	TRBJ2-7	TGTGCCAGCAGCTTAGGCGGGGACAGAGCCTACGAGCAGTACTTC	CASSLGGDRAYEQYF
TRBD2	TRBV5-6	-	TRBJ2-2	TGTGCCAGCAGTTATGGGACTAGCGGGGAAACCGACACCGGGGAGCTGTTTTTT	CASSYGTSGETDTGELFF
TRBD1	TRBV25-1	-	TRBJ1-1	TGTGCCAGCAGAAGAACAGGGGGAGGTAACACTGAAGCTTTCTTT	CASRRTGGGNTEAFF
TRBD1	TRBV12-3/TRBV12-4	once	TRBJ2-7	TGTGCCAGCAGTTTTCAGGGGGTGAAGTCCATTCCAACCCCCTACGAGCAGTACTTC	CASSFQGVKSIPTPYEQYF
-	TRBV3-1	-	TRBJ2-3	TGTGCCAGCAGCGCCGTGAGGGGGACAGATACGCAGTATTTT	CASSAVRGTDTQYF
-	TRBV12-3/TRBV12-4	-	TRBJ2-7	TGTGCCAGCAGTTTTTTCAGGGCGTGGGACGAGCAGTACTTC	CASSFFRAWDEQYF
-	TRBV20-1	few	TRBJ2-5	TGCAGTGTTCGTCGGGGCCACGGAGAGACCCAGTACTTC	CSVRRGHGETQYF
TRBD1	TRBV6-2/TRBV6-3	few	TRBJ2-3	TGTGCCAGCAGACAAAACAGGGGTTCCGGGGATACGCAGTATTTT	CASRQNRGSGDTQYF
-	TRBV5-1	many	TRBJ2-3	TGCGCCAGCAGCTTTTGGGGAAGGGATACGCAGTATTTT	CASSFWGRDTQYF
-	TRBV5-1	-	TRBJ2-3	TGCGCCAGCAGCTTGGCCGAGGGTTTCACAGATACGCAGTATTTT	CASSLAEGFTDTQYF
TRBD1	TRBV4-1	few	TRBJ2-5	TGCGCCAGCAGCTCCCAAGGAGGCAGGGGGTCAGGGACCCAGTACTTC	CASSSQGGRGSGTQYF
TRBD1	TRBV12-3/TRBV12-4	few	TRBJ2-7	TGTGCCAGCAGTCCCAGGGGGCACCACGAGCAGTACTTC	CASSPRGHHEQYF
-	TRBV5-6	-	TRBJ2-7	TGTGCCAGCAGCTTGGCCGGGACCCACTACGAGCAGTACTTC	CASSLAGTHYEQYF
-	TRBV20-1	-	TRBJ2-2	TGCAGTGCTAAACGCGGGCCTGACACCGGGGAGCTGTTTTTT	CSAKRGPDTGELFF
-	TRBV12-3/TRBV12-4	few	TRBJ1-3	TGTGCCAGCAGTTTACGGGGAAGGTCTGGAAACACCATATATTTT	CASSLRGRSGNTIYF
TRBD2	TRBV5-1	many	TRBJ2-7	TGTGCCAGCAGCTTGGGAGGGGACTCCTACGAGCAGTACTTC	CASSLGGDSYEQYF
TRBD1	TRBV3-1	-	TRBJ1-3	TGTGCCAGCAGCCACGGGACAGCCTCTGGAAACACCATATATTTT	CASSHGTASGNTIYF
-	TRBV20-1	many	TRBJ2-3	TGCAGTGCTAGAGAGGTGGGGGGCAGCACAGATACGCAGTATTTT	CSAREVGGSTDTQYF
TRBD2	TRBV10-1	few	TRBJ2-1	TGCGCCAGCAGTGAAAGCGGGAGGTCCCACAATGAGCAGTTCTTC	CASSESGRSHNEQFF
TRBD1	TRBV6-1	many	TRBJ1-1	TGTGCCTCACGACAGGGGTCGAACACTGAAGCTTTCTTT	CASRQGSNTEAFF
-	TRBV5-1	-	TRBJ2-2	TGCGCCAGCAGTCTCACCCCTCCGGAGGCCGGGGAGCTGTTTTTT	CASSLTPPEAGELFF
TRBD2	TRBV7-2	-	TRBJ2-1	TGTGCCAGCAGCTTAGCGAACCAAGCGGGAGAGCAGTTCTTC	CASSLANQAGEQFF
TRBD2	TRBV29-1	-	TRBJ2-2	TGCAGCGCCCTGGGACTAGCGGAATACACCGGGGAGCTGTTTTTT	CSALGLAEYTGELFF
-	TRBV29-1	-	TRBJ1-1	TGCAGCGTTGAAGATTACCGGAACACTGAAGCTTTCTTT	CSVEDYRNTEAFF
TRBD2	TRBV12-3/TRBV12-4	-	TRBJ2-5	TGTGCCAGCAGCTCGGGACTAGCGAGAGAGACCCAGTACTTC	CASSSGLARETQYF
TRBD2	TRBV5-6	-	TRBJ2-2	TGTGCCAGCAGCTTGCCGAAGACTAGCTCCGGGGAGCTGTTTTTT	CASSLPKTSSGELFF
TRBD2	TRBV6-5	-	TRBJ2-7	TGTGCCAGCAGTTACGCGACTAGCGGCGTTCCACCCTCCTACGAGCAGTACTTC	CASSYATSGVPPSYEQYF
-	TRBV2	-	TRBJ2-7	TGTGCCACCGACGCACTAGTCGCACCGTCCTACGAGCAGTACTTC	CATDALVAPSYEQYF
TRBD1	TRBV12-3/TRBV12-4	-	TRBJ1-6	TGTGCCAGCAGGTGGGGACAGCCGGGTTCACCCCTCCACTTT	CASRWGQPGSPLHF
-	TRBV7-2	few	TRBJ2-1	TGTGCCAGCAGCTTCTTTCCCGGGACCTACAATGAGCAGTTCTTC	CASSFFPGTYNEQFF
-	TRBV30	-	TRBJ1-2	TGTGCCTGGAGTGTAATACGGGGGGCGCGGGGCTACACCTTC	CAWSVIRGARGYTF
TRBD2	TRBV6-5	few	TRBJ2-5	TGTGCCAGCAGTTACGCGGGGGGTAGGGAGACCCAGTACTTC	CASSYAGGRETQYF
-	TRBV20-1	-	TRBJ2-3	TGCAGTGCTAGCGGAGGGCCGGTCACAGATACGCAGTATTTT	CSASGGPVTDTQYF
TRBD2	TRBV10-2	few	TRBJ2-1	TGCGCCAGCAGCCCCACACCCGGGACTAGCGGTTACAATGAGCAGTTCTTC	CASSPTPGTSGYNEQFF
-	TRBV4-3	-	TRBJ2-1	TGCGCCAGCAGCCAAGACCGGGCGGGCCGTACTGAGCAGTTCTTC	CASSQDRAGRTEQFF
-	TRBV7-9	-	TRBJ2-7	TGTGCCAGCAGCTTAGGACAGGCGAGGGGGTACTTC	CASSLGQARGYF
-	TRBV12-5	many	TRBJ2-3	TGTGCTAGTGGTCAAGGGGGGGCCGAAGATACGCAGTATTTT	CASGQGGAEDTQYF
TRBD2	TRBV4-3	-	TRBJ2-1	TGCGCCAGCAGCCAACGGCGGGAGGGCCTTGAGCAGTTCTTC	CASSQRREGLEQFF
-	TRBV12-3/TRBV12-4	few	TRBJ2-1	TGTGCCAGCACCCTCCGGGGTGGGAATGAGCAGTTCTTC	CASTLRGGNEQFF
-	TRBV7-7	many	TRBJ2-1	TGTGCTAGCAGCCCGAGTCTTTACAATGAGCAGTTCTTC	CASSPSLYNEQFF
TRBD2	TRBV6-1	-	TRBJ2-3	TGTGCCAGCAGTAATCGGGCAGCGGGGGCCTCAGATACGCAGTATTTT	CASSNRAAGASDTQYF
-	TRBV12-3/TRBV12-4	-	TRBJ1-1	TGTGCCAGCAGTACGGGACGAGTGAACACTGAAGCTTTCTTT	CASSTGRVNTEAFF
-	TRBV20-1	-	TRBJ2-7	TGCAGTGCTAGAGATCTGGCAGGGCGCTACGAGCAGTACTTC	CSARDLAGRYEQYF
-	TRBV12-3/TRBV12-4	few	TRBJ1-5	TGTGCCAGCAGTTTTTGGGGGCAGGGACAGCCCCAGCATTTT	CASSFWGQGQPQHF
-	TRBV30	once	TRBJ2-7	TGTGCCTGGAGCGGGGATTCCTACGAGCAGTACTTC	CAWSGDSYEQYF
-	TRBV10-1	few	TRBJ2-2	TGCGCCAGCAGTCAACAGAGGTTCGGGGAGCTGTTTTTT	CASSQQRFGELFF
-	TRBV3-1	-	TRBJ1-1	TGTGCCAGCAGCCAGGAAACAGGGAGCAGTGCTTTCTTT	CASSQETGSSAFF
-	TRBV7-8	-	TRBJ2-1	TGTGCCAGCAGCTTAATAGCGATCCATGAGCAGTTCTTC	CASSLIAIHEQFF
TRBD1	TRBV12-3/TRBV12-4	many	TRBJ2-2	TGTGCCAGCAGTTATGAGGCAGGGGGCGATCCCACCGGGGAGCTGTTTTTT	CASSYEAGGDPTGELFF
-	TRBV7-2	-	TRBJ2-7	TGTGCCAGCAGCGCCGGACAGTATCCCTACGAGCAGTACTTC	CASSAGQYPYEQYF
TRBD1	TRBV6-1	-	TRBJ2-3	TGTGCCACCGCACCTCGGGACAGGGAGTCAGATACGCAGTATTTT	CATAPRDRESDTQYF